The sequence of this T cell receptor (beta chain) was determined in a study of post-analysis software for immune sequencing data. This clonotype came up a few times. Its antigen is currently unknown. Unique molecular identifiers were present in the TCR beta cDNA libraries. Researchers reported 550,000 or so cDNA molecules coming from roughly 1 to 10 million T cells. Each CDR3 protein is one row after TCRdb ran MiXCR on the PCR reads. The table lists roughly 800,000 distinct CDR3 sequences, about 50% of them singletons. General study findings and limits: Controls showed lower frequencies than patients for a few TRBV segments, and TRBV5-6, TRBV5-1 and TRBV20-1 were among these. Same-batch preparations were strongly co-clustered by F measure. Relative to controls, patients with multiple sclerosis showed significantly lower normalized Chao1 diversity.

Deletions cut 2 bases from V and 4 bases from J, with 20 bases between. The CDR3 is made up of 16 amino acids. The germline CDR1 and CDR2 sequences are DFQATT and SNEGSKA (reference sequence). Input material: blood. V and J are TRBV20-1 and TRBJ2-5; possibly TRBD2 for D (6 bases). The sequence derives from a girl between 10 and 17 years old with multiple sclerosis. Written as DNA, the CDR3 is TGCAGTGCTAGACCACACCCCCGGGACTCAAGAGAGACCCAGTACTTC. Protein: CSARPHPRDSRETQYF.